What follows is one T cell receptor beta chain and its context. Original processing methods: Amplification from reference gene primers served as the basis for estimated nucleated cell counts. The repertoire was sequenced with immunoSEQ multiplex PCR; TCRdb's copy has only in-frame clones and lacks some. The V and J calls and clone size are taken from that table; D and trimming were inferred from the DNA. This sample has fewer than 250,000 clones, with about 80% found just once. The data originate from a study of blood T cell repertoires in COVID-19. The wider study: Whether acute or convalescent, the COVID-19 samples came from the United States, Italy and Spain. T cells, B-cell-depleted T cells, or PBMCs provided the cDNA or gDNA that served as material.

Participants classified as exposed had met a COVID-19 case within 2 weeks before study entry. CDR1 is MNHEY, CDR2 SVGEGT, per germline. CDR3 length: 16 residues. The trim removed 4 bases at V and 3 bases at J, leaving 11 bases unmatched. Source material: PBMCs or T cells enriched from blood (not recorded which). The source of this sequence is a woman aged 50 to 60 who had been exposed to COVID-19. The V and J genes are TRBV6-2 or TRBV6-3 and TRBJ2-7; TRBD1 agrees at 8 bases. The CDR3 DNA reads as TGTGCCAGCAGTTCCCTGCCGGGACAGGAGGGCTACGAGCAGTACTTC. Its protein product is CASSSLPGQEGYEQYF.